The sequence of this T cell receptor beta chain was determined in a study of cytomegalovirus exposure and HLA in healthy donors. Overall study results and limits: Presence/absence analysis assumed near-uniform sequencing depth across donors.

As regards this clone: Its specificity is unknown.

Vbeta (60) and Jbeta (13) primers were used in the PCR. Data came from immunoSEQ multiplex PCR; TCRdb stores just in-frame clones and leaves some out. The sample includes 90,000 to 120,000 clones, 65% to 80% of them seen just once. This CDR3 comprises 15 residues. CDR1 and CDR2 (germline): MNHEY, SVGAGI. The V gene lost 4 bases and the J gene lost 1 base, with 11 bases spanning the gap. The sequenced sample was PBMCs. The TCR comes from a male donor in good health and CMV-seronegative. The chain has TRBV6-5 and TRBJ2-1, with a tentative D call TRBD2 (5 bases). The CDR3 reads CASSSRAESYNEQFF. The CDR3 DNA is TGTGCCAGCAGTTCGAGGGCCGAGTCCTACAATGAGCAGTTCTTC.